These T cell receptor beta chains were read from a single sample in a study of blood T cell repertoires in COVID-19. Clones were sequenced by immunoSEQ multiplex PCR, and TCRdb holds only the in-frame ones, with some missing. Of roughly 23,000 clones listed, roughly 89% are singletons. Sequencing was done on a sample of peripheral blood. Every receptor here comes from a man aged 65 to 85 with COVID-19, enrolled during active disease. Both conserved end residues are part of each CDR3. The D gene is left open where the match is weak. Clone size is stated in some rows and not others, as once, few, many or a class when expanded.

d_gene: TRBD2; v_gene: TRBV4-1; j_gene: TRBJ2-3; len: 15; abundance: -; CDR3nt: TGCGCCAGCAGCCAAGTTGCGGGGGGCACAGATACGCAGTATTTT; CDR3aa: CASSQVAGGTDTQYF
d_gene: TRBD1; v_gene: TRBV7-8; j_gene: TRBJ2-3; len: 16; abundance: -; CDR3nt: TGTGCCACCAAGGACAGGGGTCCGTTATCGGGAAATACGCAGTATTTT; CDR3aa: CATKDRGPLSGNTQYF
d_gene: -; v_gene: TRBV14; j_gene: TRBJ1-5; len: 13; abundance: -; CDR3nt: TGTGCCAGCAGCCAGAGCTCCAATCAGCCCCAGCATTTT; CDR3aa: CASSQSSNQPQHF
d_gene: -; v_gene: TRBV29-1; j_gene: TRBJ2-1; len: 14; abundance: -; CDR3nt: TGCAGCGTTTATACAGGGAGTCCCTACAATGAGCAGTTCTTC; CDR3aa: CSVYTGSPYNEQFF
d_gene: -; v_gene: TRBV30; j_gene: TRBJ2-3; len: 14; abundance: -; CDR3nt: TGTGCCTGGAGGCCGGGACTGAGCACAGATACGCAGTATTTT; CDR3aa: CAWRPGLSTDTQYF
d_gene: -; v_gene: TRBV6-5; j_gene: TRBJ2-7; len: 13; abundance: -; CDR3nt: TGTGCCAGCAGTTACGACAACTCCTACGAGCAGTACTTC; CDR3aa: CASSYDNSYEQYF
d_gene: TRBD1; v_gene: TRBV18; j_gene: TRBJ1-2; len: 14; abundance: -; CDR3nt: TGTGCCAGCTCACCCACCACAGGGGGCTATGGCTACACCTTC; CDR3aa: CASSPTTGGYGYTF
d_gene: -; v_gene: TRBV10-2; j_gene: TRBJ2-3; len: 12; abundance: -; CDR3nt: TGCGCCAGCGGGGGCTTGGCAGATACGCAGTATTTT; CDR3aa: CASGGLADTQYF
d_gene: TRBD1; v_gene: TRBV18; j_gene: TRBJ1-1; len: 13; abundance: -; CDR3nt: TGTGCCAGCTCACCGGACAGGGACACTGAAGCTTTCTTT; CDR3aa: CASSPDRDTEAFF
d_gene: TRBD1; v_gene: TRBV19; j_gene: TRBJ1-1; len: 14; abundance: -; CDR3nt: TGTGCCAGTATAGGGGGCGTAGTGAACACTGAAGCTTTCTTT; CDR3aa: CASIGGVVNTEAFF
d_gene: -; v_gene: TRBV5-4; j_gene: TRBJ2-1; len: 14; abundance: -; CDR3nt: TGTGCCAGCAGCACGGACATAGGTCATAATGAGCAGTTCTTC; CDR3aa: CASSTDIGHNEQFF
d_gene: TRBD1; v_gene: TRBV6-5; j_gene: TRBJ1-2; len: 14; abundance: few; CDR3nt: TGTGCCAGCAGTTACACGGGACAGGGGGCTGGCTACACCTTC; CDR3aa: CASSYTGQGAGYTF
d_gene: TRBD2; v_gene: TRBV7-9; j_gene: TRBJ2-7; len: 15; abundance: -; CDR3nt: TGTGCCAGCAGCCCAGTGGCTAGCGGGCCCTACGAGCAGTACTTC; CDR3aa: CASSPVASGPYEQYF
d_gene: TRBD1; v_gene: TRBV18; j_gene: TRBJ2-3; len: 16; abundance: -; CDR3nt: TGTGCCAGCTCACTCCAAGGGGGCAGCAGCACAGATACGCAGTATTTT; CDR3aa: CASSLQGGSSTDTQYF
d_gene: -; v_gene: TRBV10-2; j_gene: TRBJ2-7; len: 14; abundance: -; CDR3nt: TGCGCCAGCAGGAGGGGGTTCCGCTCCTACGAGCAGTACTTC; CDR3aa: CASRRGFRSYEQYF
d_gene: -; v_gene: TRBV3-1/TRBV3-2; j_gene: TRBJ2-7; len: 14; abundance: -; CDR3nt: TGTGCCAGCAGCCAAGGGGGCTCGGTTTTGGGGCAGTACTTC; CDR3aa: CASSQGGSVLGQYF
d_gene: -; v_gene: TRBV2; j_gene: TRBJ2-4; len: 16; abundance: -; CDR3nt: TGTGCCAGCAGTCTGCTCGGCGCGAGGTCGGCAAACATTCAGTACTTC; CDR3aa: CASSLLGARSANIQYF
d_gene: -; v_gene: TRBV5-8; j_gene: TRBJ2-1; len: 14; abundance: -; CDR3nt: TGTGCCAGCAGCTTGGCGTATCTCTACAATGAGCAGTTCTTC; CDR3aa: CASSLAYLYNEQFF
d_gene: -; v_gene: TRBV5-6; j_gene: TRBJ1-4; len: 13; abundance: -; CDR3nt: TGTGCCAGCAGCTTGGACAGTTCTGAAAAACTGTTTTTT; CDR3aa: CASSLDSSEKLFF
d_gene: TRBD2; v_gene: TRBV6-5; j_gene: TRBJ2-3; len: 13; abundance: -; CDR3nt: TGTGCCAGCAGCGGGGGGAAAGAGCGTACGCAGTATTTT; CDR3aa: CASSGGKERTQYF
d_gene: -; v_gene: TRBV6-6; j_gene: TRBJ1-1; len: 14; abundance: -; CDR3nt: TGTGCCAGCAGTTACGGGGGGAGTGGCACTGAAGCTTTCTTT; CDR3aa: CASSYGGSGTEAFF
d_gene: TRBD1; v_gene: TRBV24-1; j_gene: TRBJ2-3; len: 13; abundance: -; CDR3nt: TGTGCCACCAGTGACCTAGACAGGGGAGCGCAGTATTTT; CDR3aa: CATSDLDRGAQYF
d_gene: TRBD1; v_gene: TRBV5-1; j_gene: TRBJ2-3; len: 16; abundance: -; CDR3nt: TGCGCCAGCAGCTTGGGAGGACAGGGGCCGGCAGATACGCAGTATTTT; CDR3aa: CASSLGGQGPADTQYF
d_gene: -; v_gene: TRBV11-3; j_gene: TRBJ1-1; len: 12; abundance: once; CDR3nt: TGTGCCAGCAGCTTTGGGGGGACTGAAGCTTTCTTT; CDR3aa: CASSFGGTEAFF
d_gene: -; v_gene: TRBV21-1; j_gene: TRBJ2-1; len: 15; abundance: -; CDR3nt: TGTGCCAGCAGTTCCCTAGCGGGAGTTGATGATGAGCAGTTCTTC; CDR3aa: CASSSLAGVDDEQFF
d_gene: -; v_gene: TRBV18; j_gene: TRBJ2-7; len: 14; abundance: -; CDR3nt: TGTGCCAGCTCACCTATGGCCCGAAACTACGAGCAGTACTTC; CDR3aa: CASSPMARNYEQYF
d_gene: -; v_gene: TRBV25-1; j_gene: TRBJ1-4; len: 15; abundance: -; CDR3nt: TGTGCCAGCAGTGAATCCGGGGGGCGAAATGAAAAACTGTTTTTT; CDR3aa: CASSESGGRNEKLFF
d_gene: TRBD1; v_gene: TRBV10-2; j_gene: TRBJ1-5; len: 13; abundance: few; CDR3nt: TGCGCCAGCAGTGGACAGGGAACCCAGCCCCAGCATTTT; CDR3aa: CASSGQGTQPQHF
d_gene: -; v_gene: TRBV5-1; j_gene: TRBJ2-5; len: 15; abundance: -; CDR3nt: TGCGCCAGCAGCCACCGCGCCTGGGCGGGCGAGACCCAGTACTTC; CDR3aa: CASSHRAWAGETQYF
d_gene: TRBD1; v_gene: TRBV6-5; j_gene: TRBJ1-5; len: 15; abundance: -; CDR3nt: TGTGCCAGCAGTTACTCTGGGGCAGGGGGCAAGCCCCAGCATTTT; CDR3aa: CASSYSGAGGKPQHF
d_gene: TRBD1; v_gene: TRBV19; j_gene: TRBJ1-6; len: 15; abundance: -; CDR3nt: TGTGCCAGTAGTCCTCGGACAGGGAACAATTCACCCCTCCACTTT; CDR3aa: CASSPRTGNNSPLHF
d_gene: -; v_gene: TRBV9; j_gene: TRBJ1-3; len: 14; abundance: -; CDR3nt: TGTGCCAGCAGCGTAGGCAGCTCTGGAAACACCATATATTTT; CDR3aa: CASSVGSSGNTIYF
d_gene: TRBD1; v_gene: TRBV6-5; j_gene: TRBJ1-2; len: 14; abundance: -; CDR3nt: TGTGCCAGCAGTTGGGACAGGGATAACTATGGCTACACCTTC; CDR3aa: CASSWDRDNYGYTF
d_gene: TRBD1; v_gene: TRBV6-5; j_gene: TRBJ1-1; len: 14; abundance: -; CDR3nt: TGTGCCAGCAGTTACACTGGACAGGGGGCTGAAGCTTTCTTT; CDR3aa: CASSYTGQGAEAFF
d_gene: -; v_gene: TRBV7-2; j_gene: TRBJ1-4; len: 17; abundance: -; CDR3nt: TGTGCCAGCAGCTTAGAACTATTCCGGGGAGCTAATGAAAAACTGTTTTTT; CDR3aa: CASSLELFRGANEKLFF
d_gene: -; v_gene: TRBV7-2; j_gene: TRBJ1-2; len: 13; abundance: -; CDR3nt: TGTGCCAGCAGCTTAGGCAGGGATATTGGCTACACCTTC; CDR3aa: CASSLGRDIGYTF
d_gene: TRBD1; v_gene: TRBV5-4; j_gene: TRBJ2-7; len: 15; abundance: -; CDR3nt: TGTGCCAGCAGCTTGAAGGACAGGGGGATCTACGAGCAGTACTTC; CDR3aa: CASSLKDRGIYEQYF
d_gene: TRBD2; v_gene: TRBV5-1; j_gene: TRBJ2-1; len: 17; abundance: -; CDR3nt: TGCGCCAGCAGCTCCCCGTATAGCGGGGCTTACTACAATGAGCAGTTCTTC; CDR3aa: CASSSPYSGAYYNEQFF
d_gene: TRBD1; v_gene: TRBV19; j_gene: TRBJ1-1; len: 15; abundance: -; CDR3nt: TGTGCCAGTAGTCCGAGGACAGGGGCGGACACTGAAGCTTTCTTT; CDR3aa: CASSPRTGADTEAFF
d_gene: TRBD1; v_gene: TRBV29-1; j_gene: TRBJ1-1; len: 13; abundance: -; CDR3nt: TGCAGCGTTGACCGGGACAGGAACACTGAAGCTTTCTTT; CDR3aa: CSVDRDRNTEAFF
d_gene: TRBD2; v_gene: TRBV27; j_gene: TRBJ2-5; len: 15; abundance: -; CDR3nt: TGTGCCAGCAGTCGGGCGGGGGGCTTCCAAGAGACCCAGTACTTC; CDR3aa: CASSRAGGFQETQYF
d_gene: TRBD1; v_gene: TRBV25-1; j_gene: TRBJ1-3; len: 15; abundance: -; CDR3nt: TGTGCCAGCAGTGACCTACAGGGGTCTGGAAACACCATATATTTT; CDR3aa: CASSDLQGSGNTIYF